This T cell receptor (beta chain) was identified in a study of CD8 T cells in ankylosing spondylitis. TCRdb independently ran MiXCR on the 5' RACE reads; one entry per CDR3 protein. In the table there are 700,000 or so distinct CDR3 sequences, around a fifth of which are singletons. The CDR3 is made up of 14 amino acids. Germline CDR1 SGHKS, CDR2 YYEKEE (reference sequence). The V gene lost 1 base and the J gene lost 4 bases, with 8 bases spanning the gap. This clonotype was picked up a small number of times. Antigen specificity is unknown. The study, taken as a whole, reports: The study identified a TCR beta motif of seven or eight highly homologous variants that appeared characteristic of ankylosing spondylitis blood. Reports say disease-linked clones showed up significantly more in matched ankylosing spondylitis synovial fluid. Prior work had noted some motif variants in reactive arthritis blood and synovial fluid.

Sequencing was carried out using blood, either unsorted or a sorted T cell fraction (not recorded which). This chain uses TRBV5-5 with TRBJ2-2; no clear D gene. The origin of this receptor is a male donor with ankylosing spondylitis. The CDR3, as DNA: TGTGCCAGCAGCTTGTTCTTGAGCACCGGGGAGCTGTTTTTT. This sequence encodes CASSLFLSTGELFF. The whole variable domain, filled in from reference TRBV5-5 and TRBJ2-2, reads DAGVTQSPTHLIKTRGQQVTLRCSPISGHKSVSWYQQVLGQGPQFIFQYYEKEERGRGNFPDRFSARQFPNYSSELNVNALLLGDSALYLCASSLFLSTGELFFGEGSRLTVL.